This TCR beta chain comes out of a study of cytomegalovirus exposure and HLA in healthy donors. PCR primers comprised 60 Vbeta and 13 Jbeta primers. Clones were sequenced by immunoSEQ multiplex PCR, and TCRdb holds only the in-frame ones, with some missing. In the table there are some 180,000 clones, about 82% of which are singletons. As concerns this clone: What it binds is not known.

General study findings and limits: Among donors in an Asian-associated ancestry cluster, a later analysis reportedly found fewer N-insertions than the roughly 700-donor mean.

Sequenced sample: PBMCs. The origin of this receptor is a woman aged 25 to 39 in good health and CMV-seronegative.

CDR3 protein: CSAFRGSRAEAFF. CDR3 bases: TGCAGCGCTTTCAGGGGGTCTCGGGCTGAAGCTTTCTTT. J is TRBJ1-1 and V is TRBV29-1, with TRBD1 matching 7 bases. V shed 7 bases and J 6 bases; nucleotides not matched to a gene: 11. This CDR3 has 13 amino acids. The germline CDR1 and CDR2 sequences are SQVTM and ANQGSEA.